Listed below are T cell receptor beta chains from one sample, sequenced in a study of T cell responses to AZD1222 COVID-19 vaccine. Only in-frame clones appear in the TCRdb table, and some are missing; sequencing was by immunoSEQ multiplex PCR. The table lists about 150,000 clones, more than 85% of them singletons. Here the sequenced sample was peripheral blood, taken on day 0 of AZD1222 vaccination. The receptors shown here come from an adult in good health. The CDR3 runs from the conserved cysteine through the conserved F or W. A D gene is named only where the DNA matches it firmly. Clone size is shown for a subset of rows, as once, few, many or a class of expanded clone.

cdr3_nt	cdr3_aa	clone_size	v_call	d_call	j_call
TGTGCCAGCAGCCCACCTCCCGAGCGGGAATACACAGATACGCAGTATTTT	CASSPPPEREYTDTQYF	.	TRBV7-8	TRBD2	TRBJ2-3
TGTGCCTGGAGAGACCACTACAGGGGCAAGGAGACCCAGTACTTC	CAWRDHYRGKETQYF	.	TRBV30	TRBD1	TRBJ2-5
TGTGCCAGCAGCCAGGGTAGCGAGGGGTACCAAGAGACCCAGTACTTC	CASSQGSEGYQETQYF	.	TRBV7-9	.	TRBJ2-5
TGCAGCGTTGAGGGGGGAATCAACACCGGGGAGCTGTTTTTT	CSVEGGINTGELFF	.	TRBV29-1	.	TRBJ2-2
TGTGCCAGCAGCGTAGACCCCCCACAGGGGCCCTACAATGAGCAGTTCTTC	CASSVDPPQGPYNEQFF	.	TRBV9	TRBD1	TRBJ2-1
TGTGCCAGCAGCTTAGAGATAGGGGCGTCCACCGGGGAGCTGTTTTTT	CASSLEIGASTGELFF	.	TRBV5-4	.	TRBJ2-2
TGTGCCAGCAGTCGGGACGGGGCAGGAAACACCATATATTTT	CASSRDGAGNTIYF	.	TRBV6-5	.	TRBJ1-3
TGTGCCAGCAGCTATGCCAGGGGATCTGGAAACACCATATATTTT	CASSYARGSGNTIYF	.	TRBV27	.	TRBJ1-3
TGTGCCAGCAGCGTAGGTAGTTCTAGCGGGAGTTCGTGGGCGTTCTTC	CASSVGSSSGSSWAFF	.	TRBV9	TRBD2	TRBJ2-1
TGCGCCAGCAGCTTGGGGACTAGCAACGCCGAGCAGTACTTC	CASSLGTSNAEQYF	.	TRBV5-1	TRBD2	TRBJ2-7
TGTGCCAGCTCGCACCGCCGGGGGACAGGGGAGAGCTTCAGGTACGAGCAGTACTTC	CASSHRRGTGESFRYEQYF	.	TRBV18	TRBD1	TRBJ2-7
TGTGCCAGCAGCCAAGGACTAGTCTCCAATGAGCAGTTCTTC	CASSQGLVSNEQFF	.	TRBV4-2	.	TRBJ2-1
TGCGCCAGCCGGGGGGGGAACACTGAAGCTTTCTTT	CASRGGNTEAFF	.	TRBV4-3	.	TRBJ1-1
TGTGCCAGCAGTCGGGACCTTTTTGGCTACACCTTC	CASSRDLFGYTF	.	TRBV28	.	TRBJ1-2
TGTGCCAGCGGCCGGACTGGCGGGGGAGAGACCCAGTACTTC	CASGRTGGGETQYF	few	TRBV7-3	TRBD2	TRBJ2-5
TGTGCCAGCAGTGAAATTCCAGGGGGGAAAGAGCAGTACTTC	CASSEIPGGKEQYF	.	TRBV6-1	.	TRBJ2-7